This T cell receptor (beta chain) was identified in a study of cytomegalovirus exposure and HLA in healthy donors. General study results and limits: Most of the CMV-associated TCR beta chains (in a later analysis) appeared to be HLA-restricted.

The CDR3 totals 14 residues. V trimming: 0 bases; J trimming: 7 bases; junction bases outside the gene matches: 4. Germline V gene data show CDR1 as SNHLY and CDR2 as FYNNEI. In regard to this clone: What it binds is not known.

In the PCR, 60 Vbeta and 13 Jbeta primers were used. Method: immunoSEQ multiplex PCR; TCRdb's copy keeps in-frame clones and lacks some. The data contain 150,000 to 200,000 clones, about 76% of them singletons. The sequencing input was PBMCs. The rearrangement links TRBV2 to TRBJ1-2, with 8 bases lining up with TRBD1. The clonotype was recovered from a male donor in good health and CMV-seropositive. CDR3 DNA sequence: TGTGCCAGCAGTGAAGCGCGAGACAGGGGTGGCTACACCTTC. Its translation: CASSEARDRGGYTF.